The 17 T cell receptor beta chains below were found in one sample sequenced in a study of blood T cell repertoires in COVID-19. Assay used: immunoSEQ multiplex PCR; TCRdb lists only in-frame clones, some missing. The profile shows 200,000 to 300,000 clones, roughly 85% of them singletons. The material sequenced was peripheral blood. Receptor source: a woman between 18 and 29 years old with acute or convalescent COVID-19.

The CDR3 is CASSLTSGAGSVHEQYF. The CDR3 DNA reads as TGTGCCAGCAGCTTGACCTCCGGAGCGGGATCCGTACACGAGCAGTACTTC. This chain uses TRBV7-2 with TRBJ2-7, with TRBD2 matching over 7 bases. CDR1 is SGHTA and CDR2 is FQGNSA in the germline V gene. The CDR3 totals 17 residues. J gave up 5 bases and V 3 bases, and 16 bases lay outside the gene matches.

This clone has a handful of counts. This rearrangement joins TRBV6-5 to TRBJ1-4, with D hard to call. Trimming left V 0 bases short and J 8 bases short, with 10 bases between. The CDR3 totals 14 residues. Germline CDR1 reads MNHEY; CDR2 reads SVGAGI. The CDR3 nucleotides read TGTGCCAGCAGTTACTCTCCTTCGAGAGAAAAACTGTTTTTT. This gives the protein CASSYSPSREKLFF.

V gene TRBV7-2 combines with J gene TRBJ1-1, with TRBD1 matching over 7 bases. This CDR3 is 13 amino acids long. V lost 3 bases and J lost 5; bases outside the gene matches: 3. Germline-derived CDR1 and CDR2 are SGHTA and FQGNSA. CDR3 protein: CASSFHRGTEAFF. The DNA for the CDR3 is TGTGCCAGCAGCTTCCACAGGGGAACTGAAGCTTTCTTT.

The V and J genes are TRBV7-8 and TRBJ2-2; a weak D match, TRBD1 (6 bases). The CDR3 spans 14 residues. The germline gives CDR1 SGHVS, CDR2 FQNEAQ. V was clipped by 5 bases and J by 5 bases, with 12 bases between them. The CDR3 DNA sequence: TGTGCCAGCAGCCTCGCCGGACAGACCGGGGAGCTGTTTTTT. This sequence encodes CASSLAGQTGELFF.

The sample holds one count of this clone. The CDR3 is CASTSPGFSTDTQYF. For the CDR3, the DNA is TGTGCCAGCACTTCCCCGGGTTTTAGCACAGATACGCAGTATTTT. The chain uses TRBV25-1 and TRBJ2-3; D is undetermined. V was pared by 7 bases and J by 0 bases, with 14 bases between. Germline CDR1 and CDR2: MGHDK and SYGVNS. CDR3 length: 15 amino acids.

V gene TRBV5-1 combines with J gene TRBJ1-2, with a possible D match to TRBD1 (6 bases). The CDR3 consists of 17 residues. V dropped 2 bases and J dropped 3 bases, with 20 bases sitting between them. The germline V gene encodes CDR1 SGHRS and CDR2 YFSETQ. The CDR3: CASSFSRSRGAHYGYTF. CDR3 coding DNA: TGCGCCAGCAGCTTCTCTCGTAGCAGGGGCGCTCACTATGGCTACACCTTC.

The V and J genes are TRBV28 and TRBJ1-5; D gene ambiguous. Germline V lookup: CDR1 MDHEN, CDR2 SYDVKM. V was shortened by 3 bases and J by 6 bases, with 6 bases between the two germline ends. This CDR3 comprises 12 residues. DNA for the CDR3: TGTGCCAGCAGTTTGGGGAGTCAGCCCCAGCATTTT. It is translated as CASSLGSQPQHF. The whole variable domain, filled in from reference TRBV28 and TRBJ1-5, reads DVKVTQSSRYLVKRTGEKVFLECVQDMDHENMFWYRQDPGLGLRLIYFSYDVKMKEKGDIPEGYSVSREKKERFSLILESASTNQTSMYLCASSLGSQPQHFGDGTRLSIL.

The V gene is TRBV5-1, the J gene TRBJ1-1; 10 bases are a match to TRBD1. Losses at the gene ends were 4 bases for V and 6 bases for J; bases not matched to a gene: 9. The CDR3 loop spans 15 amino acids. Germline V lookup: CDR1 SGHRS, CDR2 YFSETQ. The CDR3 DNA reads TGCGCCAGCAGCCCCGGGACAGGGGTATCGCCTGAAGCTTTCTTT. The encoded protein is CASSPGTGVSPEAFF.

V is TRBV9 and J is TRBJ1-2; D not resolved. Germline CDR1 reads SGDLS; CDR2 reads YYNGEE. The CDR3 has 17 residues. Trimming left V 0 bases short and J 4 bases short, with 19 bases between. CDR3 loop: CASSVDRRAPDPYGYTF. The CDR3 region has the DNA TGTGCCAGCAGCGTAGATAGGAGGGCACCAGATCCCTATGGCTACACCTTC.

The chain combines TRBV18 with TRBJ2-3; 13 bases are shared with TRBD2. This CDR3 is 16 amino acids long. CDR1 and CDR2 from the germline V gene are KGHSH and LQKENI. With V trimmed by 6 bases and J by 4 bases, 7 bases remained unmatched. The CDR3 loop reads CASSWTSGSGADTQYF. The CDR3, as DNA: TGTGCCAGCTCCTGGACTAGCGGGAGTGGAGCAGATACGCAGTATTTT. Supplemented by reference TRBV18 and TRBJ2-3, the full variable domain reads NAGVMQNPRHLVRRRGQEARLRCSPMKGHSHVYWYRQLPEEGLKFMVYLQKENIIDESGMPKERFSAEFPKEGPSILRIQQVVRGDSAAYFCASSWTSGSGADTQYFGPGTRLTVL.

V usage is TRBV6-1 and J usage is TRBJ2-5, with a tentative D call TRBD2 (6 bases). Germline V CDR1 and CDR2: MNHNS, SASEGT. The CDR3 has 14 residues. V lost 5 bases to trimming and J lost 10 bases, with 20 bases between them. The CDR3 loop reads CASSTWTNQGGQYF. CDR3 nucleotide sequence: TGTGCCAGCAGTACTTGGACTAACCAGGGTGGCCAGTACTTC.

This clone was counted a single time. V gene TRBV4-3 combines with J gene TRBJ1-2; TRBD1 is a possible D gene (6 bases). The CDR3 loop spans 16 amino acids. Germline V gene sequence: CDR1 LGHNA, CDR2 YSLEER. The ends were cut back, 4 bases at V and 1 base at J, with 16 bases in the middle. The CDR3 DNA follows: TGCGCCAGCAGCCGCATTGGGGGCTCCTATAACTATGGCTACACCTTC. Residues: CASSRIGGSYNYGYTF.

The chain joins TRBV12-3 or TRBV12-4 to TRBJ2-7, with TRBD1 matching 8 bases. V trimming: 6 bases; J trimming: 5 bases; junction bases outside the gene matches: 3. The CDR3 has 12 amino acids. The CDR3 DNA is TGTGCCAGCAGACGACAGGGGAACGAGCAGTACTTC. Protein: CASRRQGNEQYF.

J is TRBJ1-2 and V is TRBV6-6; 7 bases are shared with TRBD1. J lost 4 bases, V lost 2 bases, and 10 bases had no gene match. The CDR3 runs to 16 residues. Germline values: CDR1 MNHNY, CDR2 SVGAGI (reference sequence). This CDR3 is CASSYATGSIGYGYTF. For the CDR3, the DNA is TGTGCCAGCAGTTACGCGACAGGGAGTATAGGCTATGGCTACACCTTC.

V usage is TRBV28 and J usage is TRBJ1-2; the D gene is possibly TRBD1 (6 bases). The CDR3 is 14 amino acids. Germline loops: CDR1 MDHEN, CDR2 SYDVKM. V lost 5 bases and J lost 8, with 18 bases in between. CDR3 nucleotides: TGTGCCAGCAGTGTTCTAAAGGGGGTACCAGGCTACACCTTC. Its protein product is CASSVLKGVPGYTF.

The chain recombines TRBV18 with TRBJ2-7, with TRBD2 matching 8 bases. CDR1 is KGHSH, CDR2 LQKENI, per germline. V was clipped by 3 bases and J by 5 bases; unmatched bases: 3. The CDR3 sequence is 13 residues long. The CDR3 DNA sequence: TGTGCCAGCTCACCTAATAGCGGGAACGAGCAGTACTTC. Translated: CASSPNSGNEQYF.

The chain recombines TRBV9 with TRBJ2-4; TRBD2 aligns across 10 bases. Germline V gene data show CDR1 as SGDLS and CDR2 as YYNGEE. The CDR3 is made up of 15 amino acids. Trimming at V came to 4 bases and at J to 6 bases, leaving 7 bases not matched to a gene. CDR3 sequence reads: CASSTSSGSGNIQYF. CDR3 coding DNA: TGTGCCAGCAGCACCTCTAGCGGGAGCGGAAACATTCAGTACTTC.